Described below is a single TCR beta chain sequence and its context. The authors' processing: Reference gene primer amplification yielded estimated nucleated cell counts. Profiling relied on immunoSEQ multiplex PCR, and the TCRdb table lists in-frame clones only, not all of them. Clonal size and the V and J genes are those of that table, whereas D and trimming came from the DNA. The table lists some 120,000 clones, over 60% of them singletons. The entry originates in a study of blood T cell repertoires in COVID-19. Study-wide background: Both acute and convalescent COVID-19 samples were obtained from the United States, Italy and Spain. Sources were T cells, B-cell-depleted T cells, or PBMCs; the material itself was cDNA or gDNA.

The sequence was obtained from a human donor in a cohort sampled during active COVID-19. The specimen sequenced was peripheral blood.

The CDR3 is CASSPTGGHEQYF. The CDR3 nucleotides read TGTGCCAGCAGCCCTACAGGTGGCCACGAGCAGTACTTC. This rearrangement joins TRBV7-9 to TRBJ2-7, with D possibly being TRBD1 (5 bases). Trimming stripped 5 bases from V and 5 bases from J, with 13 bases between. Germline CDR1 and CDR2: SEHNR and FQNEAQ (reference sequence). The CDR3 is made up of 13 amino acids.